Here is one TCR beta chain with its context. Its target antigen remains unknown. Per-nucleotide qualities are absent, and no much larger clonotype sits a single base away. This entry belongs to a study of naive and memory T cell subsets (dated by TCRdb to about 2017). Regarding the complete study: An open-source, UMI-based TCR alpha and beta sequencing pipeline was applied to sorted naive and memory peripheral blood T cell subsets. Complete agreement was observed between the functional CMV T cell responses and the IgG serology results. RNA was DNase-treated and reverse transcribed with TCR constant-region primers, mostly using SuperScript III. Study-wide conclusions, independent of this receptor: RNA-based TCR counts may be influenced by expression changes linked to T cell activation and differentiation. The repertoire findings for the naive and memory subsets could not be validated against a ground truth because none was available. TCR abundance followed a power law whose exponent differed between naive and memory subsets but was consistent across the three individuals. Single alpha or beta chain sequences, rather than paired alpha/beta receptors, were used to define clonotypes. After error correction, only a single occurrence was seen for over 95% of naive TCR sequences, so much steeper abundance distributions were produced than in memory subsets. Gini index rose and Shannon and inverse Simpson diversity fell from naive through CM, EM and EMRA in both CD4 and CD8 cells. A few larger clonotypes were present in naive repertoires, especially CD8 naive repertoires, and these clonotypes were possibly memory cells re-expressing CD45RA.

V is pared back by 2 bases and J by 3 bases, with 10 bases lying between the germline termini. According to the germline V gene, CDR1 reads SNHLY and CDR2 reads FYNNEI. There are 14 amino acids in the CDR3, from cysteine to phenylalanine inclusive. CDR3 DNA only is kept here, 42 bases in frame from base 1. From the second PCR step on, the TCR alpha and beta chain libraries were amplified in separate reactions. To determine each donor's CMV status, fresh PBMCs were stimulated overnight with CMV viral lysate, and IFNgamma production from CD4+ T cells was then assessed. CD4 T cells were positively selected using Miltenyi beads, after which CD8 T cells were positively selected from the CD4-negative fraction. Cells were stained for CD3, CD4, CD8, CD45RA, CD27 and a live/dead dye and were sorted on a BD Aria II into four subsets based on CD45RA and CD27. Blood was obtained from a few healthy volunteers, and the blood from each volunteer was fractionated into CD4 and CD8 T cells and subsequently into four differentiation subsets. About 110 ml of peripheral blood was collected from each donor, and PBMC were isolated from the blood using Ficoll-Paque PLUS density-gradient centrifugation. The sorted cells were lysed in RLT buffer, after which RNA was extracted using a Qiagen RNeasy kit and kept at -80 degrees C.

Libraries were constructed by UMI-ligation and nested PCR. The beta constant-region primer was an equimolar mix of two oligonucleotides covering both TRBC1 and TRBC2. Four rounds of PCR were used to amplify ligated cDNA, with nested alpha and beta constant-region primers being used together with the SP2 primer. T4 RNA ligase 1 ligated a single-stranded oligonucleotide carrying the SP2 primer and a 12-nucleotide UMI to the cDNA 3' end. Incubation of the ligation reaction was carried out at 16 degrees C for about 19-24 hours. PCR2 was typically performed as a SYBR Green qPCR and was stopped at a predetermined threshold so that over-amplification was prevented. Apart from the first purification, every purification step used Agencourt AMPure XP magnetic beads. Libraries were quantified by Qubit and checked on a TapeStation, with a main peak expected near 650 bp. Pooled libraries were sequenced on an Illumina MiSeq using v2 2x251 paired-end kits, and typically roughly 1-2.2 million reads were obtained per sample. Each sample was pooled at about 4 nM, and roughly 5-7.5% PhiX was included to help cluster recognition. The study's own analysis went as follows. FASTQ reads processed by Demultiplexor were assigned V and J genes by Decombinator through tag matching that tolerated a single base-pair mismatch. Collapsinator relied on UMIs to fix sequencing errors as well as frequency errors caused by PCR heterogeneity. TCRs were translated and CDR3s were extracted from the conserved cysteine to the FGXG phenylalanine by CDR3Translator, with non-productive sequences being flagged. Gini, Shannon entropy and inverse Simpson indices were computed after subsampling the repertoires to the same number of UMI-defined TCRs. Power-law fits to clonotype abundance distributions were performed by maximum likelihood within the linear range. For one naive CD8 sample, the pipeline and MIGEC produced similar UMI counts, unique TCR numbers and clonal distributions. In one analysis, naive TCRs also found in any memory subset of the same donor were removed from the naive repertoire. A set of several thousand CMV-associated CDR3 sequences, compiled from VDJdb and a published dataset, was used to search the repertoires. Starting from the raw public reads, TCRdb applied fastp trimming at Q25, assembled clones with MiXCR and retained in-frame beta chains. Each entry is one CDR3 protein sequence, shown with its most common DNA and genes. TCRdb's processing, not the authors', yielded these V and J calls. Here the sample has roughly 100,000 distinct CDR3 sequences; 13% to 15% occur a single time. The biggest ten clones account for about 3% of the sample.

The receptor comes from a human donor in good health. The V gene is TRBV2 and the J gene is TRBJ1-1; the D gene cannot be resolved reliably. Sequenced sample: naive CD8+ T cells from blood. What this sample's cell subset or site label stands for: naive T cells, CD45RA high CD27+. For the CDR3, the sequence is CASSEYGPYTEAFF. At the DNA level, the sequence is TGTGCCAGCAGTGAATATGGACCTTACACTGAAGCTTTCTTT.